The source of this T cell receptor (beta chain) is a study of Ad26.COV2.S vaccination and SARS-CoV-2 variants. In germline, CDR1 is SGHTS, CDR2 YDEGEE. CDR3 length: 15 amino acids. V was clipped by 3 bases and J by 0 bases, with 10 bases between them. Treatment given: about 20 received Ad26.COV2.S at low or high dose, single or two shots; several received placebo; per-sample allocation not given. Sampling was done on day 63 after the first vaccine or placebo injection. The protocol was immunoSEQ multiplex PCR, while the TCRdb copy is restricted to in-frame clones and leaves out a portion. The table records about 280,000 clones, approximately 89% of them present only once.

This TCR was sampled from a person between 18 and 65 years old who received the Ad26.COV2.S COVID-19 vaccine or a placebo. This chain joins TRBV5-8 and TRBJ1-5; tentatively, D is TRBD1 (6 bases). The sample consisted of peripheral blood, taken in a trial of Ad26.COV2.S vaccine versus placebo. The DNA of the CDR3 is TGTGCCAGCAGCTACCAGGGGTCTAGCAATCAGCCCCAGCATTTT. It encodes CASSYQGSSNQPQHF.